These 21 T cell receptor beta chains were all obtained from the same sample, sequenced in a study of blood T cells in healthy people across ages. It was with a sample-barcoded 5' primer and a J-beta primer mix that a second PCR of roughly 6 to 12 cycles was run. MiXCR was run by TCRdb on the 5' RACE reads, yielding one entry per CDR3 protein. The repertoire holds about a million distinct CDR3 sequences, with 35% to 40% as singletons. Sequenced material: blood. Receptors originate from a young man in good health.

The CDR3 here is CASSPGTATPYSNQPQHF. CDR3 sequence (DNA): TGCGCCAGCAGCCCCGGGACCGCCACACCATATAGCAATCAGCCCCAGCATTTT. The chain uses TRBV4-3 and TRBJ1-5, with D possibly matching TRBD1 (5 bases). This CDR3 is built from 18 residues. The germline V gene encodes CDR1 LGHNA and CDR2 YSLEER. Deletions cut 4 bases from V and 0 bases from J, with 19 bases between.

The V gene is TRBV6-2 or TRBV6-3, the J gene TRBJ1-1; the D gene is possibly TRBD1 (6 bases). This CDR3 comprises 13 residues. CDR1 is MNHEY and CDR2 is SVGEGT in the germline V gene. Trimming pared 2 bases from V and 10 bases from J, leaving 14 bases between. This CDR3 reads CASSYGTTARAFF. DNA of the CDR3: TGTGCCAGCAGTTACGGGACAACCGCCAGAGCTTTCTTT.

In its sample, this clonotype was seen a few times. The chain employs TRBV4-1 and TRBJ2-5, with a possible D match to TRBD1 (6 bases). Germline lookup yields CDR1 MGHRA and CDR2 YSYEKL. CDR3 length: 17 residues. The V end was cut by 4 bases, the J end by 0 bases, with 18 bases between. CDR3 loop: CASSRRTGTVHQETQYF. CDR3 DNA sequence: TGCGCCAGCAGCCGGCGAACAGGGACGGTCCACCAAGAGACCCAGTACTTC.

This clonotype was counted a single time. The chain links TRBV5-4 to TRBJ2-3, with D possibly being TRBD1 (6 bases). This CDR3 has 17 amino acids. From germline, CDR1 is SGHNT and CDR2 YYREEE (reference sequence). V was trimmed by 4 bases and J by 0 bases, leaving 18 bases between them. The CDR3: CASSLTGTPLSTDTQYF. The CDR3, as DNA: TGTGCCAGCAGCCTCACCGGGACACCACTTAGCACAGATACGCAGTATTTT. Complete variable domain (other parts from reference TRBV5-4 and TRBJ2-3): ETGVTQSPTHLIKTRGQQVTLRCSSQSGHNTVSWYQQALGQGPQFIFQYYREEENGRGNFPPRFSGLQFPNYSSELNVNALELDDSALYLCASSLTGTPLSTDTQYFGPGTRLTVL.

This rearrangement joins TRBV30 to TRBJ1-3; D uncertain. The CDR3 is 15 residues long. V was clipped by 2 bases and J by 3 bases, with 14 bases between them. CDR1 GTSNPN and CDR2 SVGIG come from the germline V gene (reference sequence). CDR3 loop: CAWSRRRTSGNTIYF. CDR3 DNA sequence: TGTGCCTGGAGTCGTCGCAGGACGAGTGGAAACACCATATATTTT.

This clonotype showed up just a few times. The chain links TRBV9 to TRBJ1-2; the D is unclear. Germline values: CDR1 SGDLS, CDR2 YYNGEE. CDR3 length: 13 amino acids. V was clipped by 0 bases and J by 5 bases, with 8 bases between them. The CDR3 region is CASSVVGRYGYTF. The CDR3 bases are TGTGCCAGCAGCGTAGTCGGTCGGTATGGCTACACCTTC.

The chain employs TRBV3-1 and TRBJ2-3, with TRBD2 matching over 9 bases. The CDR3 is 16 residues long. Germline-derived CDR1 and CDR2 are LGHDT and YNNKEL (reference sequence). The junction had 7 bases not matched to a gene; V was cut back by 1 base and J by 5 bases. CDR3 DNA: TGTGCCAGCAGCCAAGTCGCGGGGGGGATGGGAGATACGCAGTATTTT. Translation gives CASSQVAGGMGDTQYF.

This clonotype appeared a few times. The chain couples TRBV29-1 to TRBJ2-7, with 10 nucleotides matching TRBD2. The length of the CDR3 is 15 residues. Germline-derived CDR1 and CDR2 are SQVTM and ANQGSEA. J gave up 7 bases and V 3 bases, and 12 bases lay outside the gene matches. The CDR3 spells CSVDERGGGGDEQYF. CDR3 DNA sequence: TGCAGCGTTGACGAGCGGGGGGGCGGTGGCGATGAGCAGTACTTC.

This clonotype was seen only a few times. V gene TRBV20-1 combines with J gene TRBJ2-7; TRBD2 is a possible D gene (5 bases). The J call is in doubt because the DNA end fits TRBJ2-5 better. Per the germline V gene, CDR1 is DFQATT and CDR2 is SNEGSKA (reference sequence). The CDR3 length is 14 residues. CDR3 region: CSARDQLVEETQYF. The CDR3 DNA sequence: TGCAGTGCTAGAGATCAACTAGTAGAAGAGACCCAGTACTTC.

This clonotype was found a few times. This chain links TRBV9 with TRBJ1-2; TRBD1 might be the D (6 bases). Germline lookup yields CDR1 SGDLS and CDR2 YYNGEE. Trimming left V 4 bases short and J 8 bases short, with 21 bases between. The CDR3 sequence is 15 residues long. The CDR3: CASSTSAQGPGGYTF. CDR3 coding DNA: TGTGCCAGCAGCACATCAGCCCAGGGGCCGGGCGGCTACACCTTC.

This clonotype showed up just a few times. CDR3 DNA: TGCAGCGTTGAAGAACCCAGGGGGCTAGGGGATACGCAGTATTTT. It is translated as CSVEEPRGLGDTQYF. The chain carries TRBV29-1 and TRBJ2-3; TRBD1 matches at 8 bases. Germline-derived CDR1 and CDR2 are SQVTM and ANQGSEA. The CDR3 extends over 15 amino acids. Trimming took 0 bases from V and 6 from J; bases not matched to a gene: 8.

CDR3 sequence (DNA): TGCGCCAGCAGCCAATTTCACGGGTTGATGGTCGCTAACTATGGCTACACCTTC. The encoded protein is CASSQFHGLMVANYGYTF. The genes are TRBV4-3 and TRBJ1-2; D is undetermined. Trimming pared 2 bases from V and 0 bases from J, leaving 19 bases between. The CDR3 has 18 amino acids. The germline V gene encodes CDR1 LGHNA and CDR2 YSLEER.

The rearrangement joins TRBV6-2 or TRBV6-3 to TRBJ1-1; D not resolved. Per the germline V gene, CDR1 is MNHEY and CDR2 is SVGEGT. This CDR3 contains 15 residues. The germline V and J ends were trimmed by 0 bases and 6 bases, with 14 bases remaining between them. The CDR3 coding sequence is TGTGCCAGCAGTTACTCGAGCCATCTTGCGGCTGAAGCTTTCTTT. The encoded protein is CASSYSSHLAAEAFF.

This clonotype occurred a few times. The CDR3 sequence is CARTGTVKIRYGYTF. The DNA for the CDR3 is TGCGCCAGAACCGGGACAGTTAAAATCCGCTATGGCTACACCTTC. The gene calls are TRBV5-1 and TRBJ1-2; 7 bases line up with TRBD1. CDR3 length: 15 amino acids. V lost 8 bases, J lost 4 bases, and 14 bases stayed unmatched. The V gene's germline CDR1 is SGHRS and CDR2 YFSETQ.

The rearrangement joins TRBV10-3 to TRBJ1-4; 7 bases align to TRBD1. Per the germline V gene, CDR1 is ENHRY and CDR2 is SYGVKD. V trimming: 6 bases; J trimming: 3 bases; junction bases outside the gene matches: 4. This CDR3 has 14 amino acids. The DNA for the CDR3 is TGTGCCATCAGGGATGGGACAGCTAATGAAAAACTGTTTTTT. Amino acids: CAIRDGTANEKLFF.

The chain employs TRBV3-1 and TRBJ1-2; D not certain. The germline gives CDR1 LGHDT, CDR2 YNNKEL (reference sequence). The length of the CDR3 is 14 residues. Trimming pared 0 bases from V and 4 bases from J, leaving 9 bases between. This CDR3 is CASSQDPIGYGYTF. The CDR3, as DNA: TGTGCCAGCAGCCAAGATCCCATAGGCTATGGCTACACCTTC.

This chain connects TRBV20-1 to TRBJ1-5, with D hard to call. The CDR3 consists of 15 residues. The V gene lost 3 bases and the J gene lost 2 bases, with 14 bases spanning the gap. The germline CDR1 and CDR2 sequences are DFQATT and SNEGSKA (reference sequence). The CDR3 loop reads CSARDTVRGNQPQHF. CDR3 bases: TGCAGTGCTAGGGATACAGTGAGAGGCAATCAGCCCCAGCATTTT.

The chain is built from TRBV6-5 and TRBJ2-7; D not resolved. Germline CDR1 MNHEY, CDR2 SVGAGI. Trimming stripped 0 bases from V and 2 bases from J, with 11 bases between. There are 15 residues in the CDR3. CDR3 sequence (DNA): TGTGCCAGCAGTTACTCGGGCTTAAGAGCCTACGAGCAGTACTTC. Its translation is CASSYSGLRAYEQYF.

The genes are TRBV12-3 or TRBV12-4 and TRBJ1-1; D gene ambiguous. The ends were cut back, 7 bases at V and 4 bases at J, with 16 bases in the middle. The CDR3 has 14 amino acids. CDR3 sequence: CASTTLLGGTEAFF. The CDR3 region has the DNA TGTGCCAGCACTACATTATTGGGAGGCACTGAAGCTTTCTTT.

This clonotype was seen a few times. This sequence joins TRBV20-1 and TRBJ2-3, with 14 bases aligning to TRBD2. J was trimmed by 5 bases and V by 6 bases; bases with no gene match: 7. The length of the CDR3 is 15 residues. Germline CDR1 is DFQATT and CDR2 is SNEGSKA (reference sequence). The CDR3 DNA is TGCAGTGCGACGACTAGCGGGGGGGATCTAGATACGCAGTATTTT. Translation: CSATTSGGDLDTQYF.

The chain couples TRBV20-1 to TRBJ1-2; 8 nucleotides match TRBD1. The CDR3 totals 12 residues. CDR1 is DFQATT, CDR2 SNEGSKA, per germline (reference sequence). V was pared by 7 bases and J by 6 bases, with 7 bases of the junction left unmatched. CDR3 bases: TGCAGTGTAGTACAGGGGGTAAATGGCTACACCTTC. Encoded protein: CSVVQGVNGYTF.